The 29 T cell receptor beta chains in this list originate from one sample, sequenced in a study of CD8+CD57+ T cells in acquired aplastic anemia. Patients sequenced had flow cytometry evidence of CD8+CD57+ cell expansion. Genomic DNA was employed as the template in profiling TCR beta VDJ and CDR3. TCRdb recomputed calls from the reads with MiXCR, one row per CDR3 protein. The table records around 200,000 distinct CDR3 sequences, about half of them present only once. Sequenced sample: sorted CD4+, CD8+, or CD8+CD57+ T cells (not recorded which) from PBMCs. The receptor source for this set is a human donor with aplastic anemia.

This clonotype was counted only a few times. Here the CDR3 reads CASRDRVRNEQFF. The DNA of the CDR3 is TGTGCCAGCAGGGACAGGGTACGCAATGAGCAGTTCTTC. The V gene is TRBV2, the J gene TRBJ2-1; 8 bases line up with TRBD1. The junction had 4 bases not matched to a gene; V was cut back by 6 bases and J by 6 bases. The CDR3 is 13 amino acids. The germline V gene encodes CDR1 SNHLY and CDR2 FYNNEI.

The genes are TRBV6-5 and TRBJ2-7; 8 nucleotides align to TRBD2. V was pared by 7 bases and J by 2 bases, with 4 bases of the junction left unmatched. Germline lookup yields CDR1 MNHEY and CDR2 SVGAGI. There are 13 residues in the CDR3. CDR3 residues: CASTGGNAYEQYF. The CDR3 DNA reads as TGTGCCAGCACGGGGGGGAACGCCTACGAGCAGTACTTC.

This rearrangement joins TRBV29-1 to TRBJ1-3; D not certain. There are 13 residues in the CDR3. The V gene lost 5 bases and the J gene lost 1 base, with 9 bases spanning the gap. The V gene's germline CDR1 is SQVTM and CDR2 ANQGSEA. CDR3 region: CSVMRGSGNTIYF. In DNA form, the CDR3 reads TGCAGCGTTATGCGGGGTTCTGGAAACACCATATATTTT.

At least ten counts were recorded for this clonotype. The V and J genes are TRBV20-1 and TRBJ1-3; TRBD1 is a possible D gene (5 bases). CDR1 and CDR2 from the germline V gene are DFQATT and SNEGSKA (reference sequence). The CDR3 has 14 amino acids. CDR3 in DNA: TGCAGCGCCTCGGCCGGGACCGAGGGAAACACCATATATTTT. It specifies CSASAGTEGNTIYF.

This clonotype came up a few times. With a much larger clone just one base away, this may be a read error. V usage is TRBV19 and J usage is TRBJ2-3; 7 bases line up with TRBD2. Germline V gene data show CDR1 as LNHDA and CDR2 as SQIVND (reference sequence). This CDR3 is 15 amino acids long. J gave up 1 base and V 10 bases, and 11 bases lay outside the gene matches. As DNA, the CDR3 is TGTGCCAATAATCCCCTAGCGGTCGGCACAGATACGCAGTATTTT. Translation: CANNPLAVGTDTQYF.

The V and J genes are TRBV5-1 and TRBJ2-7; D remains ambiguous. CDR1 is SGHRS, CDR2 YFSETQ, per germline. V lost 2 bases and J 3 bases, leaving 12 bases between the germline ends. CDR3 size: 14 residues. The CDR3 reads CASSLAISNYEQYF. The CDR3 nucleotides are TGCGCCAGCAGCTTAGCGATCTCTAACTACGAGCAGTACTTC.

The rearrangement uses TRBV11-2 and TRBJ1-2; 10 nucleotides agree with TRBD1. Germline assignment: CDR1 SGHAT and CDR2 FQNNGV. The junction had 12 bases not matched to a gene; V was cut back by 3 bases and J by 8 bases. The CDR3 length is 16 residues. The CDR3 loop reads CASSFGSGTGAGGYTF. The CDR3 DNA follows: TGTGCCAGCAGCTTCGGATCCGGGACAGGGGCTGGAGGCTACACCTTC.

The table lists this clonotype with a few counts. The CDR3 sequence is CASLEQGMSTEAFF. The CDR3 region has the DNA TGTGCCAGCTTAGAACAGGGGATGAGCACTGAAGCTTTCTTT. The chain carries TRBV2 and TRBJ1-1; 7 bases match TRBD1. Germline trimming cut 8 bases from V and 4 bases from J; bases unmatched to any gene: 10. The CDR3 runs 14 residues. Looked up from germline, CDR1 is SNHLY and CDR2 is FYNNEI. Variable domain in full (rest from reference TRBV2 and TRBJ1-1): EPEVTQTPSHQVTQMGQEVILRCVPISNHLYFYWYRQILGQKVEFLVSFYNNEISEKSEIFDDQFSVERPDGSNFTLKIRSTKLEDSAMYFCASLEQGMSTEAFFGQGTRLTVV.

This chain links TRBV24-1 with TRBJ2-3, with D maybe TRBD2 (5 bases). V lost 5 bases, J lost 3 bases, and 11 bases lay in between. The CDR3 totals 14 residues. Germline CDR1 and CDR2: KGHDR and SFDVKD. The CDR3 protein is CATSVTGKTDTQYF. CDR3 sequence (DNA): TGTGCCACCAGTGTCACGGGAAAAACAGATACGCAGTATTTT.

This clonotype has a count of ten or more. The chain uses TRBV5-5 and TRBJ1-3; 7 bases agree with TRBD1. CDR3 length: 14 amino acids. V dropped 2 bases and J dropped 6; count of bases not matched to a gene: 5. Germline loops: CDR1 SGHKS, CDR2 YYEKEE (reference sequence). The CDR3 sequence: CASSFVGGENTIYF. The DNA of the CDR3 is TGTGCCAGCAGCTTCGTAGGGGGCGAAAACACCATATATTTT.

This chain links TRBV9 with TRBJ1-1; D gene ambiguous. The CDR3 totals 12 residues. V lost 3 bases, J lost 4 bases, and 7 bases lay in between. The V gene's germline CDR1 is SGDLS and CDR2 YYNGEE. The CDR3 loop reads CASSAASTEAFF. CDR3 DNA: TGTGCCAGCAGCGCAGCGAGCACTGAAGCTTTCTTT.

This chain uses TRBV10-3 with TRBJ1-2, with 9 positions matching TRBD1. CDR3 length: 16 amino acids. Per germline, CDR1 ENHRY and CDR2 SYGVKD. The V segment lost 2 bases and the J segment 1 base; nucleotides outside the gene matches: 5. Written as DNA, the CDR3 is TGTGCCATCAGTGAGATGGGGGGACAGGGTAACTATGGCTACACCTTC. Its protein product is CAISEMGGQGNYGYTF.

Comments on this clonotype: Possible read error: a much larger clone is one base away. V and J are TRBV5-1 and TRBJ1-1; possible D gene TRBD1, 6 bases. This CDR3 contains 14 residues. V gave up 7 bases and J gave up 3 bases, with 16 bases separating them. Looked up from germline, CDR1 is SGHRS and CDR2 is YFSETQ. CDR3 residues: CASGPGDRDTEAFF. The CDR3 region has the DNA TGCGCCAGCGGACCAGGGGATCGCGACACTGAAGCTTTCTTT.

The chain joins TRBV11-1 to TRBJ2-3; TRBD1 matches 8 bases. Germline lookup yields CDR1 SGHAT and CDR2 FQDESV (reference sequence). CDR3 length: 16 residues. V lost 1 base and J lost 4; bases outside the gene matches: 7. The DNA of the CDR3 is TGTGCCAGCAGCTTAGGACGGACAGGGCCTCCAGATACGCAGTATTTT. Protein product: CASSLGRTGPPDTQYF.

This chain connects TRBV7-9 to TRBJ2-3; D is unresolved. Trimming took off 8 bases at V and 4 bases at J, with 10 bases between the two ends. Germline V gives CDR1 SEHNR, CDR2 FQNEAQ (reference sequence). The CDR3 extends over 12 amino acids. The chain's CDR3 is CASRIASDTQYF. The CDR3 bases are TGTGCCAGCCGTATCGCGTCAGATACGCAGTATTTT.

This chain connects TRBV19 to TRBJ2-5; D is uncertain. Looked up from germline, CDR1 is LNHDA and CDR2 is SQIVND (reference sequence). V lost 6 bases and J lost 5, with 13 bases in between. There are 13 residues in the CDR3. CDR3: CASSYAVGETQYF. The CDR3 coding sequence is TGTGCCAGTAGCTACGCTGTGGGGGAGACCCAGTACTTC.

This chain connects TRBV20-1 to TRBJ1-2, with D possibly matching TRBD1 (5 bases). The CDR3 has 14 amino acids. CDR1 and CDR2 from the germline V gene are DFQATT and SNEGSKA (reference sequence). V dropped 7 bases and J dropped 5 bases, with 20 bases sitting between them. Here the CDR3 DNA reads TGCAGTGTGAGGGCAGGGCTAGAATTGTATGGCTACACCTTC. Protein product: CSVRAGLELYGYTF.

This clonotype was recorded at least ten times. The V gene is TRBV7-8, the J gene TRBJ1-1; 7 bases map to TRBD1. The CDR3 has 15 residues. CDR1 is SGHVS and CDR2 is FQNEAQ in the germline V gene. The V segment lost 5 bases and the J segment 1 base; nucleotides outside the gene matches: 7. The CDR3 protein is CASSANRGGNTEAFF. CDR3 sequence (DNA): TGTGCCAGCAGCGCTAACAGGGGTGGGAACACTGAAGCTTTCTTT. Full variable domain (outside the CDR3, taken from reference TRBV7-8 and TRBJ1-1): GAGVSQSPRYKVAKRGQDVALRCDPISGHVSLFWYQQALGQGPEFLTYFQNEAQLDKSGLPSDRFFAERPEGSVSTLKIQRTQQEDSAVYLCASSANRGGNTEAFFGQGTRLTVV.

This clonotype was detected a few times. The V call is TRBV16, the J call TRBJ1-1; no definite D call. CDR3 length: 10 residues. The germline V and J ends were trimmed by 3 bases and 10 bases, with 6 bases remaining between them. Germline V lookup: CDR1 KGHSY, CDR2 FQNENV. Here the CDR3 DNA reads TGTGCCAGCAGCCATGAAAGAGCTTTCTTT. It specifies CASSHERAFF. Combining the CDR3 with reference TRBV16 and TRBJ1-1 gives the whole variable domain GEEVAQTPKHLVRGEGQKAKLYCAPIKGHSYVFWYQQVLKNEFKFLISFQNENVFDETGMPKERFSAKCLPNSPCSLEIQATKLEDSAVYFCASSHERAFFGQGTRLTVV.

Comments on this clonotype: This may arise from a read error, as a much more abundant clone is one base away. The chain recombines TRBV19 with TRBJ2-3; 12 bases are shared with TRBD2. There are 16 residues in the CDR3. The germline V gene encodes CDR1 LNHDA and CDR2 SQIVND (reference sequence). The CDR3 DNA reads TGTGCCAGTAATATATGGCCTAGCGGGGGGGCTGATACGCAGTATTTT. Residues: CASNIWPSGGADTQYF.

Many counts were recorded for this clonotype. The V and J genes are TRBV6-1 and TRBJ1-4; no clear D gene. The CDR3 is made up of 13 amino acids. The V and J ends lost 5 bases and 0 bases respectively, with 4 bases between them. Germline CDR1 MNHNS, CDR2 SASEGT. DNA for the CDR3: TGTGCCAGCAGTCAGTCAACTAATGAAAAACTGTTTTTT. Translated: CASSQSTNEKLFF.

In this sample, this clonotype turned up once. An end of the junction differs from the germline gene, which may be a read error. The rearrangement uses TRBV10-3 and TRBJ1-1, with a tentative D call TRBD1 (5 bases). Germline V gene data show CDR1 as ENHRY and CDR2 as SYGVKD. CDR3 length equals 12 residues. The CDR3 is CAISDFDSEDFF. Here the CDR3 DNA reads TGTGCCATCAGTGACTTCGACAGTGAAGATTTCTTT.

This clonotype was observed at least ten times. The rearrangement links TRBV6-5 to TRBJ1-5, with TRBD1 identical over 9 bases. This CDR3 comprises 14 residues. Germline CDR1 and CDR2: MNHEY and SVGAGI. The V gene end was trimmed by 7 bases and the J gene end by 5 bases; junction bases not matched to a gene: 6. In nucleotides, the CDR3 is TGTGCCAGCACTTCGGGACAGGGCTATCAGCCCCAGCATTTT. It translates to CASTSGQGYQPQHF.

The chain links TRBV20-1 to TRBJ2-5; 8 bases fit TRBD1. Trimming at V came to 4 bases and at J to 2 bases, leaving 6 bases not matched to a gene. The CDR3 is 14 amino acids. CDR1 is DFQATT and CDR2 is SNEGSKA in the germline V gene (reference sequence). The chain's CDR3 is CSANVDRAQETQYF. The CDR3 region has the DNA TGCAGTGCTAATGTGGACAGGGCACAAGAGACCCAGTACTTC.

The CDR3 region has the DNA TGCAGTGCTAAAGCTTTCGCGGGAGGGCAAGAGACCCAGTACTTC. Amino acids: CSAKAFAGGQETQYF. V gene TRBV20-1 combines with J gene TRBJ2-5, with 9 bases identical to TRBD2. CDR3 length: 15 amino acids. V trimming: 4 bases; J trimming: 2 bases; junction bases outside the gene matches: 8. Germline V gene lookup returns CDR1 DFQATT and CDR2 SNEGSKA (reference sequence).

This clonotype came up once. The chain is built from TRBV24-1 and TRBJ2-2; 7 positions agree with TRBD2. The CDR3 runs to 12 residues. With 5 bases clipped from V and 7 bases from J, the junction kept 0 bases outside the gene matches. CDR1 is KGHDR, CDR2 SFDVKD, per germline. The chain's CDR3 is CATSAGGGELFF. The CDR3 DNA reads TGTGCCACCAGTGCGGGGGGCGGGGAGCTGTTTTTT.

This clonotype was seen many times. V usage is TRBV9 and J usage is TRBJ2-3, with a tentative D call TRBD1 (5 bases). Germline lookup yields CDR1 SGDLS and CDR2 YYNGEE. V lost 4 bases to trimming and J lost 0 bases, with 9 bases between them. This CDR3 spans 14 amino acids. The CDR3 spells CASSPSGSTDTQYF. The CDR3 DNA sequence: TGTGCCAGCAGCCCATCAGGGAGCACAGATACGCAGTATTTT.

On this clonotype itself: The junction and the germline gene differ at one end; a read error may be behind it. V usage is TRBV6-1 and J usage is TRBJ1-2, with 7 bases that match TRBD1. Per germline, CDR1 MNHNS and CDR2 SASEGT. The CDR3 contains 15 residues. DNA of the CDR3: TGTGCCCGCAGGCCGGGACAGTTGTTGAACTATGGCTACACCTTC. Translating it yields CARRPGQLLNYGYTF.

This chain links TRBV19 with TRBJ2-5; either TRBD1 or TRBD2 may supply D (6 bases each). Between the trimmed V and J ends, which lost 1 base and 6 bases, there was a span of 12 bases. CDR1 LNHDA and CDR2 SQIVND come from the germline V gene (reference sequence). The CDR3 has 14 residues. CDR3 protein: CASSIVGGGKTQYF. Here the CDR3 DNA reads TGTGCCAGTAGTATAGTTGGGGGCGGGAAGACCCAGTACTTC. The variable domain in full, with the rest retrieved from reference TRBV19 and TRBJ2-5, is DGGITQSPKYLFRKEGQNVTLSCEQNLNHDAMYWYRQDPGQGLRLIYYSQIVNDFQKGDIAEGYSVSREKKESFPLTVTSAQKNPTAFYLCASSIVGGGKTQYFGPGTRLLVL.